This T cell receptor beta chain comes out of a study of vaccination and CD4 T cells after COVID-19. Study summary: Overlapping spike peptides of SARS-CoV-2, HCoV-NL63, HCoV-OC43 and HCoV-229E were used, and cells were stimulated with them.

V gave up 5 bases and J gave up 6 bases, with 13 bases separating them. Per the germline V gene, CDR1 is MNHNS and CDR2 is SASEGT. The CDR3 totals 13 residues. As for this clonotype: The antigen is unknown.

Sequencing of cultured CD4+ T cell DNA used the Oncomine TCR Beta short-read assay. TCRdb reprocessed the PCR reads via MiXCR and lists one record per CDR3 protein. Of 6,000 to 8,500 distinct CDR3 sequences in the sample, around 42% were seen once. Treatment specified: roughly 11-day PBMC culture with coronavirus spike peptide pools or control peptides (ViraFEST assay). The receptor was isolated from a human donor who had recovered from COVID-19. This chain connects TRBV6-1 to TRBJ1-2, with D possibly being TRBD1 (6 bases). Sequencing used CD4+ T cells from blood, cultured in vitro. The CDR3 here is CASSMDRAHGYTF. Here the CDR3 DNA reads TGTGCCAGCAGTATGGACAGAGCCCATGGCTACACCTTC.